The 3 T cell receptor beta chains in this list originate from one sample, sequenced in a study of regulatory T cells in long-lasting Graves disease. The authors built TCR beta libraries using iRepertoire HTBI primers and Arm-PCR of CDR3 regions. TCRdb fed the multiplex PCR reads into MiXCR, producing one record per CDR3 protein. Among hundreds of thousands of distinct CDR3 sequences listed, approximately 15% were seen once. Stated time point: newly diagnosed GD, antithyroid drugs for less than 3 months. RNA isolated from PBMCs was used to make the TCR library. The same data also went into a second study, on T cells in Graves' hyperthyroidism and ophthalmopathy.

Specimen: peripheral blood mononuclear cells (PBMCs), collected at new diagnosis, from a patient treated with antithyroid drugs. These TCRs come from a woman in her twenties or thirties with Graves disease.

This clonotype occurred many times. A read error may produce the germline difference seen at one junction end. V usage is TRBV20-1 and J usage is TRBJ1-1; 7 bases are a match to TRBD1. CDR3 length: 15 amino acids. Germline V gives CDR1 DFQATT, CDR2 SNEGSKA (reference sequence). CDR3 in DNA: TGCAGTGCGAGAGGGGGCTGGGAGAAAAGCACTGAAGCTTTCTTT. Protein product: CSARGGWEKSTEAFF.

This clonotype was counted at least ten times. The CDR3 spells CASSQVPQETQYF. The CDR3 nucleotides read TGTGCCAGCAGCCAAGTCCCCCAAGAGACCCAGTACTTC. V is TRBV3-1 and J is TRBJ2-5; D call uncertain. Trimming shortened V by 1 base and J by 1 base, and 4 bases separated the two germline ends. The CDR3 has 13 amino acids. CDR1 LGHDT and CDR2 YNNKEL come from the germline V gene (reference sequence).

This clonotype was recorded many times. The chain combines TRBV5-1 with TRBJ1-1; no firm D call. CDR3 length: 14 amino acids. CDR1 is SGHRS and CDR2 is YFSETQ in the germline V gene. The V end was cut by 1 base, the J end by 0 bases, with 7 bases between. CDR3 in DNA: TGCGCCAGCAGCTTGATGGTTTTGAACACTGAAGCTTTCTTT. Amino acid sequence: CASSLMVLNTEAFF.